This TCR beta chain was identified in a study of human T cells and chemical hapten exposure. Specified time point: patch test 2, 6 weeks after DPC sensitization. Treatment reported: therapeutic diphenylcyclopropenone sensitization with weekly scalp DPC. Unfractionated whole blood yielded total RNA. This clonotype was detected ten times or more. A single record per CDR3 protein comes from TCRdb applying MiXCR to the RACE reads. This table holds roughly 140,000 distinct CDR3 sequences, around 11% found once. This clonotype originated in a woman aged 50 to 60 with alopecia areata. Some clones in this sample may be carry-over from other donors' samples. Sequenced material: whole blood, taken in connection with sensitization to the hapten diphenylcyclopropenone (DPC).

The CDR3, as DNA: TGTGCCAGCAGCAGGACTATGCGTAATGAAAAACTGTTTTTT. It translates to CASSRTMRNEKLFF. The V gene is TRBV7-2, the J gene TRBJ1-4; D remains unclear. This CDR3 has 14 amino acids. Germline values: CDR1 SGHTA, CDR2 FQGNSA. Trimming took off 5 bases at V and 4 bases at J, with 11 bases between the two ends.